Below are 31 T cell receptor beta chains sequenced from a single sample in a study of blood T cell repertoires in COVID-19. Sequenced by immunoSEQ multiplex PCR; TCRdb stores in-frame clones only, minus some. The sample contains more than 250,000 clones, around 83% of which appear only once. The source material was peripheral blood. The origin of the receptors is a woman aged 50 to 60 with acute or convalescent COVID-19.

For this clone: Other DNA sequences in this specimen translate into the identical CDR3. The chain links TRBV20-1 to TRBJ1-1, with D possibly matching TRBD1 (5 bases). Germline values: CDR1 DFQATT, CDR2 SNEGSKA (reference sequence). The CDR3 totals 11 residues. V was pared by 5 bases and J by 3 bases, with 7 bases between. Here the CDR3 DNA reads TGCAGTGCTCAAGGGGACACTGAAGCTTTCTTT. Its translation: CSAQGDTEAFF.

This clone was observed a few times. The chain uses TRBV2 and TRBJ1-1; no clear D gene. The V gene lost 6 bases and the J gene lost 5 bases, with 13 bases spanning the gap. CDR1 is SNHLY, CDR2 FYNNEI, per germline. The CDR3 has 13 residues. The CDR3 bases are TGTGCCAGCAGCGTCGAGTCTAGAACTGAAGCTTTCTTT. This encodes CASSVESRTEAFF.

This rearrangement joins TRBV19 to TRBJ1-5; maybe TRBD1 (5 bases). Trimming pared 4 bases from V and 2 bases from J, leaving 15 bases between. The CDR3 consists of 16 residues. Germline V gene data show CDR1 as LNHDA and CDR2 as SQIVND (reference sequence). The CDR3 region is CASSKSGPQGNQPQHF. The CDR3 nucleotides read TGTGCCAGTAGTAAGTCAGGGCCCCAGGGCAATCAGCCCCAGCATTTT. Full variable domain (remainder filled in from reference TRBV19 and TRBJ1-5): DGGITQSPKYLFRKEGQNVTLSCEQNLNHDAMYWYRQDPGQGLRLIYYSQIVNDFQKGDIAEGYSVSREKKESFPLTVTSAQKNPTAFYLCASSKSGPQGNQPQHFGDGTRLSIL.

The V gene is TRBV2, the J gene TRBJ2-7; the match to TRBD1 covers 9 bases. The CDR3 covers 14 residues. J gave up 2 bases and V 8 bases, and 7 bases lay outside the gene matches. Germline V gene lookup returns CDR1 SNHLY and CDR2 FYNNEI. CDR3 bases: TGTGCCAGCCACCGGGACAGGGACACCTACGAGCAGTACTTC. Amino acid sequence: CASHRDRDTYEQYF. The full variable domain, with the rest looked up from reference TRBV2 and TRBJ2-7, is EPEVTQTPSHQVTQMGQEVILRCVPISNHLYFYWYRQILGQKVEFLVSFYNNEISEKSEIFDDQFSVERPDGSNFTLKIRSTKLEDSAMYFCASHRDRDTYEQYFGPGTRLTVT.

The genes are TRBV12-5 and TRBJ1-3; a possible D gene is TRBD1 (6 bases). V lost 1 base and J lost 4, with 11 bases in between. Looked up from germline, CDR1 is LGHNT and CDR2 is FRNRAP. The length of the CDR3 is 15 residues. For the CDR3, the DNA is TGTGCTAGTGGTTTGGCCGGGACAATAGGAAACACCATATATTTT. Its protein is CASGLAGTIGNTIYF. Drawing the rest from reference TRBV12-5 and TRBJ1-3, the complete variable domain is DARVTQTPRHKVTEMGQEVTMRCQPILGHNTVFWYRQTMMQGLELLAYFRNRAPLDDSGMPKDRFSAEMPDATLATLKIQPSEPRDSAVYFCASGLAGTIGNTIYFGEGSWLTVV.

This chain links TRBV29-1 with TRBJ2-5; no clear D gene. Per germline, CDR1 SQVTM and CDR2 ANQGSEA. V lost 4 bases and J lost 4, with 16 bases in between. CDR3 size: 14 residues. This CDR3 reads CSVAWSVDLETQYF. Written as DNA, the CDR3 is TGCAGCGTTGCATGGAGTGTGGATCTAGAGACCCAGTACTTC.

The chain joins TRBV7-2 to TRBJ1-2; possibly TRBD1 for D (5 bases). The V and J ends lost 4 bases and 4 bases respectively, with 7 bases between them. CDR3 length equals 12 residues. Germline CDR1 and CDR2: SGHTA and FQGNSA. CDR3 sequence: CASSSQGYGYTF. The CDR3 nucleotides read TGTGCCAGCAGCTCCCAGGGCTATGGCTACACCTTC.

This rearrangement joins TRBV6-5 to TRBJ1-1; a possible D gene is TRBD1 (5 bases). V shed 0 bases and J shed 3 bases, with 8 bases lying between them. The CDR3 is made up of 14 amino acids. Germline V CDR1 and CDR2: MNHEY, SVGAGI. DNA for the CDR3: TGTGCCAGCAGTTACTCGCTAGGGGACACTGAAGCTTTCTTT. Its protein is CASSYSLGDTEAFF.

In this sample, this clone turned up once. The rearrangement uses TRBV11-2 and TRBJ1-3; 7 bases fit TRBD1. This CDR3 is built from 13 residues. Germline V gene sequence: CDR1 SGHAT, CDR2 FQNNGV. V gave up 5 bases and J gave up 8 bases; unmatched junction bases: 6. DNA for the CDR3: TGTGCCAGCAGCACGGGACAGAGAGACACCATATATTTT. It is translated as CASSTGQRDTIYF.

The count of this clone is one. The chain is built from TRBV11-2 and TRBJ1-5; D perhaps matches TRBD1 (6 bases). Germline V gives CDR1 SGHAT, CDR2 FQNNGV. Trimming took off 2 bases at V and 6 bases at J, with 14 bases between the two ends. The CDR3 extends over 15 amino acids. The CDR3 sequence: CASSLSGGTGQPQHF. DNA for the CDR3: TGTGCCAGCAGCTTATCTGGGGGCACGGGTCAGCCCCAGCATTTT.

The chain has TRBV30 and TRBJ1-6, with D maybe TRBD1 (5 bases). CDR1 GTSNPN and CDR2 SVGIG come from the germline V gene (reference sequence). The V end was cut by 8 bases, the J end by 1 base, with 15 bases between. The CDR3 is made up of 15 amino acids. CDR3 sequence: CAHRQPGSYNSPLHF. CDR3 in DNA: TGTGCCCACCGACAGCCAGGATCCTATAATTCACCCCTCCACTTT. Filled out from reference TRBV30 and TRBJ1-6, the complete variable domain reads SQTIHQWPATLVQPVGSPLSLECTVEGTSNPNLYWYRQAAGRGLQLLFYSVGIGQISSEVPQNLSASRPQDRQFILSSKKLLLSDSGFYLCAHRQPGSYNSPLHFGNGTRLTVT.

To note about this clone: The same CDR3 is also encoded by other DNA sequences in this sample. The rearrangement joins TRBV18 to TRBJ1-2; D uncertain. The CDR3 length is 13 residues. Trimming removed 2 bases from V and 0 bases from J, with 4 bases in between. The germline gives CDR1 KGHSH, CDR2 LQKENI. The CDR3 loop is CASSPGPNYGYTF. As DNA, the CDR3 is TGTGCCAGCTCACCAGGCCCTAACTATGGCTACACCTTC.

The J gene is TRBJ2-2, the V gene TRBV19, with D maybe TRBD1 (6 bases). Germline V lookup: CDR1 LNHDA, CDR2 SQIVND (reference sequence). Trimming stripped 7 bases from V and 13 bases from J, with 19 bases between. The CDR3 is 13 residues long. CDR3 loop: CASTTGSSLSLFF. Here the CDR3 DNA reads TGTGCCAGTACTACAGGGAGTTCTCTTTCGCTGTTTTTT.

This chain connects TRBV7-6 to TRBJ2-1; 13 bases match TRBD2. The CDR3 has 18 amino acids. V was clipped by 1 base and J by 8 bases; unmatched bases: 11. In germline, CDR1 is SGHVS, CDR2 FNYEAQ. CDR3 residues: CASSLGDLLAGGPYEQFF. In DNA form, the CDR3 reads TGTGCCAGCAGCTTAGGGGATCTACTAGCGGGGGGGCCCTATGAGCAGTTCTTC.

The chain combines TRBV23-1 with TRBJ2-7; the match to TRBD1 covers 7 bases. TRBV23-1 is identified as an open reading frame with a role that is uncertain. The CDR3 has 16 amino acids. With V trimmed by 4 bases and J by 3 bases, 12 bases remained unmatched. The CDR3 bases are TGCGCCAGCAGTCGAGGCCCGGGACAGTATCGCTACGAGCAGTACGTC. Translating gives CASSRGPGQYRYEQYV.

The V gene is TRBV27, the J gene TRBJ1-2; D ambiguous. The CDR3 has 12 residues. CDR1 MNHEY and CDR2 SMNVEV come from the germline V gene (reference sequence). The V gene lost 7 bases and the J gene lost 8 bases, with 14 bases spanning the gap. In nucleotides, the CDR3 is TGTGCCAGCACCGGGGATTACTGGGGCTACACCTTC. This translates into CASTGDYWGYTF.

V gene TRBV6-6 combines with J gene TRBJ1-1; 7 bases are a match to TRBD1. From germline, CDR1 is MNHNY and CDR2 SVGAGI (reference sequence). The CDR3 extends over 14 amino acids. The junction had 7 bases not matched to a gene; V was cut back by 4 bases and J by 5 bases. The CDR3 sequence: CASSLGQAVTEAFF. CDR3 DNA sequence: TGTGCCAGCAGTTTAGGACAGGCGGTAACTGAAGCTTTCTTT.

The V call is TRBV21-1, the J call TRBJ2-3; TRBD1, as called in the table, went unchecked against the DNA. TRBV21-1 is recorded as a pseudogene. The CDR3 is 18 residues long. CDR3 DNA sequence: TGTGCCAGCAGCAAAGTCAATAGGGGGCGCGCGGTAACAGATACGCAGTATTTT. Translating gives CASSKVNRGRAVTDTQYF.

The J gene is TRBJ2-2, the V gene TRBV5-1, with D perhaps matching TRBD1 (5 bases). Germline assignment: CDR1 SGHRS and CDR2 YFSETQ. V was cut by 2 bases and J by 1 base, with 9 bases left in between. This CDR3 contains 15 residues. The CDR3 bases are TGCGCCAGCAGCTTTTATACAGGGAACACCGGGGAGCTGTTTTTT. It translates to CASSFYTGNTGELFF.

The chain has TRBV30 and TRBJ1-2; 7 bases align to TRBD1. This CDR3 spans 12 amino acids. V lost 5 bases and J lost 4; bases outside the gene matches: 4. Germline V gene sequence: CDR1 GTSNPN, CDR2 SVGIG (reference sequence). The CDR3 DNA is TGTGCCTGGTCGGGACAGCTCTATGGCTACACCTTC. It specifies CAWSGQLYGYTF. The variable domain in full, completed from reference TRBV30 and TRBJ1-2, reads SQTIHQWPATLVQPVGSPLSLECTVEGTSNPNLYWYRQAAGRGLQLLFYSVGIGQISSEVPQNLSASRPQDRQFILSSKKLLLSDSGFYLCAWSGQLYGYTFGSGTRLTVV.

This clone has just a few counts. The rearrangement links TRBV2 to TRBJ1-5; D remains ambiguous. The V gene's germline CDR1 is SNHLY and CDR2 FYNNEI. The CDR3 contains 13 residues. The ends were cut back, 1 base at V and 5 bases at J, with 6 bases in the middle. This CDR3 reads CASSEVSDQPQHF. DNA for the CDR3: TGTGCCAGCAGTGAAGTCTCGGATCAGCCCCAGCATTTT.

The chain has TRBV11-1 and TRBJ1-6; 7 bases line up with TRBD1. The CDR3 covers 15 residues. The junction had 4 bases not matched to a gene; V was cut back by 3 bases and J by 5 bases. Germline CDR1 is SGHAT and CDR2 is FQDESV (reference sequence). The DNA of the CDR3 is TGTGCCAGCAGCTTCGGGACAGAGGATAATTCACCCCTCCACTTT. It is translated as CASSFGTEDNSPLHF.

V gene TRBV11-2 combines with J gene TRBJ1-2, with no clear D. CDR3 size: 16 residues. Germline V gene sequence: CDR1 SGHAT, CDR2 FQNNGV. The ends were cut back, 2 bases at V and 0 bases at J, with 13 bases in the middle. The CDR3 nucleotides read TGTGCCAGCAGCTTATACCGGACGGGAGCTAACTATGGCTACACCTTC. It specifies CASSLYRTGANYGYTF.

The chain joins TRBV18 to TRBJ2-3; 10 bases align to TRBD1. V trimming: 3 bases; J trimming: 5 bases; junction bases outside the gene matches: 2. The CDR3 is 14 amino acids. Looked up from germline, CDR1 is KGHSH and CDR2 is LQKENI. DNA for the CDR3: TGTGCCAGCTCACCTCGGGACAGGGGAGATACGCAGTATTTT. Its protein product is CASSPRDRGDTQYF.

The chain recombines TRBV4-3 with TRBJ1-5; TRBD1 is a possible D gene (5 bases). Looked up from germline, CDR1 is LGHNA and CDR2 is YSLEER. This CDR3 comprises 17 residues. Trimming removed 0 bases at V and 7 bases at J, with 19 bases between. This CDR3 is CASSQDVARGGWQPQHF. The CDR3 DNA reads TGCGCCAGCAGCCAAGACGTGGCAAGGGGAGGTTGGCAGCCCCAGCATTTT.

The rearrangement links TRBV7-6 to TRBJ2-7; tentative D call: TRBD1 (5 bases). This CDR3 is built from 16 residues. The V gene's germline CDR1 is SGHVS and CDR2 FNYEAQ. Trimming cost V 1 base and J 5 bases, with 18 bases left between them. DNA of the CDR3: TGTGCCAGCAGCTTAGATTTTTCAGGGCTTGGTGACGAGCAGTACTTC. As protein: CASSLDFSGLGDEQYF. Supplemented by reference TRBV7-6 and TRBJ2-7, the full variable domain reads GAGVSQSPRYKVTKRGQDVALRCDPISGHVSLYWYRQALGQGPEFLTYFNYEAQQDKSGLPNDRFSAERPEGSISTLTIQRTEQRDSAMYRCASSLDFSGLGDEQYFGPGTRLTVT.

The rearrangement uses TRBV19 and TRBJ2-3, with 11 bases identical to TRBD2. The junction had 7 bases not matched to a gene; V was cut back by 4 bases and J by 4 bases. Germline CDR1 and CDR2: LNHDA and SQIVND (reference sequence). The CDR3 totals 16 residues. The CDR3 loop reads CASSKIAGGPADTQYF. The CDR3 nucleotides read TGTGCCAGTAGTAAAATAGCGGGAGGGCCCGCAGATACGCAGTATTTT.

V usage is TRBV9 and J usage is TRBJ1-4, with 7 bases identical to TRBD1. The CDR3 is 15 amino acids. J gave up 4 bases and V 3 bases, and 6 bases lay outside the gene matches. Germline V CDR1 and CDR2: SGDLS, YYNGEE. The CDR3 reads CASSGRDSFNEKLFF. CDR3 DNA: TGTGCCAGCAGCGGTCGGGACAGTTTTAATGAAAAACTGTTTTTT.

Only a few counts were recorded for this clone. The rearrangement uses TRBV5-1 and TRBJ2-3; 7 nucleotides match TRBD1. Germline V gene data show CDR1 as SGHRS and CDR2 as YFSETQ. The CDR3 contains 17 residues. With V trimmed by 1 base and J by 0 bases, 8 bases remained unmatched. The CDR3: CASSLFSGTASTDTQYF. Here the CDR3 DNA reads TGCGCCAGCAGCTTGTTTTCAGGGACAGCTAGCACAGATACGCAGTATTTT.

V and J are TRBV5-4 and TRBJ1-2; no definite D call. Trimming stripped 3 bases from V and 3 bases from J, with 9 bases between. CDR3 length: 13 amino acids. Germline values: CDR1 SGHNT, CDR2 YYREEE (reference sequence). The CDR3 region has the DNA TGTGCCAGCAGCTCGGTTGTGGACTATGGCTACACCTTC. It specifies CASSSVVDYGYTF.

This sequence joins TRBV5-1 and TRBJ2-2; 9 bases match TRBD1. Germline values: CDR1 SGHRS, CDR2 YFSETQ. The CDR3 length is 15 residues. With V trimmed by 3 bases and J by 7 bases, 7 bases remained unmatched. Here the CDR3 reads CASSSQGTGFGELFF. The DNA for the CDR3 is TGCGCCAGCAGCTCCCAAGGGACAGGGTTCGGGGAGCTGTTTTTT.